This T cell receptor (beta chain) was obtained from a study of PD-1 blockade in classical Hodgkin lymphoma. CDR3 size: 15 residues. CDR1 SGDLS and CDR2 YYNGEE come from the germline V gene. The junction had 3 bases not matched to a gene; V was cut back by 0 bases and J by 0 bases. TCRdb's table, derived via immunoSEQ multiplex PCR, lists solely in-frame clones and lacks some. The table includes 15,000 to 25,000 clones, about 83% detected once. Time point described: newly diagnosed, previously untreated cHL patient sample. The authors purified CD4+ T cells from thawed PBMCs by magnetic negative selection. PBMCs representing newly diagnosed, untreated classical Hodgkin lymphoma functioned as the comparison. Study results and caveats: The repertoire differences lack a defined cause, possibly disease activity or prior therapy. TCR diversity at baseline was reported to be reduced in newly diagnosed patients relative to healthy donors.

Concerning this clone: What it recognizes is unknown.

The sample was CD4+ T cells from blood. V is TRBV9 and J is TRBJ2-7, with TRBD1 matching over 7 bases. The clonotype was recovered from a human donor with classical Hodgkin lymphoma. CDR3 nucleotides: TGTGCCAGCAGCGTAGGGGACAGTCGCTCCTACGAGCAGTACTTC. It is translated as CASSVGDSRSYEQYF.